This T cell receptor (beta chain) was sequenced during a study of T cells in localized non-small cell lung cancer. Study outcomes and limitations: Greater blood T cell density accompanied longer overall survival. There were a median roughly 60 of the top 100 tumor clones appearing in adjacent lung. Heterogeneity within the tumor remains possible, as just one region underwent sequencing.

There are 14 residues in the CDR3. V was shortened by 0 bases and J by 0 bases, with 7 bases between the two germline ends. Germline V gene lookup returns CDR1 SGHDT and CDR2 YYEEEE. Notes on this clone: Its matching antigen is unknown.

Generated by immunoSEQ multiplex PCR, the TCRdb table keeps only in-frame clones and is missing some. The table records about 74,000 clones, approximately 84% of them present only once. The input for sequencing was peripheral blood, taken before any cancer treatment. This TCR was recovered from a female donor over 55 with stage I lung adenocarcinoma. The chain couples TRBV5-6 to TRBJ2-7, with a weak D call TRBD2 (5 bases). The CDR3 spells CASSLGGSSYEQYF. The CDR3 DNA reads TGTGCCAGCAGCTTGGGAGGGAGCTCCTACGAGCAGTACTTC.